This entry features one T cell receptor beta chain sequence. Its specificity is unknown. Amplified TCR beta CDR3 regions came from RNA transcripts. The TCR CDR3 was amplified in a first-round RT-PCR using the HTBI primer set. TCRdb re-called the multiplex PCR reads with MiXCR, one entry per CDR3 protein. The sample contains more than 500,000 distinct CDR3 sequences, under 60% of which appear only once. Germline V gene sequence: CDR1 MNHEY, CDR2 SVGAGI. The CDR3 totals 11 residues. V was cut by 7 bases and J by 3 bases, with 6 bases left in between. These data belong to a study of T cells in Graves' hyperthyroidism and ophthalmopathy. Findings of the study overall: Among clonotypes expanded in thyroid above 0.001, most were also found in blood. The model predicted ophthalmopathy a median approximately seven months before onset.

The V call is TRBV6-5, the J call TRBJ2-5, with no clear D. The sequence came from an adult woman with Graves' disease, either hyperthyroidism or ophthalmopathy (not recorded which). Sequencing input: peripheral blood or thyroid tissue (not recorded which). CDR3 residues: CASKREETQYF. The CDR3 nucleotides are TGTGCCAGCAAACGGGAAGAGACCCAGTACTTC.